This T cell receptor beta chain was found in a study of graft-versus-host responses after intestinal transplantation. Looking at the study overall: Among the recipients, transplants were multivisceral, liver-intestinal, or isolated intestinal. All recipients got anti-thymocyte globulin induction, then tacrolimus and steroids for roughly three years.

Clones were read by immunoSEQ multiplex PCR, and TCRdb kept only the in-frame ones, dropping some. Among roughly 100,000 clones, around 92% were seen once, and the ten largest hold approximately 0.07%. CDR1 and CDR2 from the germline V gene are SEHNR and FQNEAQ (reference sequence). This CDR3 has 15 residues. V shed 4 bases, J shed 1 base, and the junction held 3 bases outside the gene matches. For this clone: Its antigen is not identified.

Study-wide results and limits: The marrow of recipients harbored GvH clones, and ileum or blood showed some of them first. There was an association between peak levels of circulating GvH clones and early post-transplant HvG declines.

The V call is TRBV7-9, the J call TRBJ2-1; 8 bases match TRBD1. This specimen consisted of unstimulated CD8+ T cells sorted from spleen or lymph node cells, obtained before transplant. This TCR was recovered from a human donor who was the organ donor for an intestinal transplant. The CDR3 sequence: CASSSGQGSYNEQFF. The CDR3 coding sequence is TGTGCCAGCAGCTCTGGACAGGGATCCTACAATGAGCAGTTCTTC.